This is a list of T cell receptor beta chains from one sample in a study of blood T cell repertoires in COVID-19. The table came from immunoSEQ multiplex PCR; TCRdb's copy has only in-frame clones and leaves some out. The sample carries nearly 50,000 clones, approximately 86% recorded once. The sequencing sample was made of peripheral blood. The source is a human donor in a cohort sampled during active COVID-19. Both conserved end residues are part of each CDR3. The D gene is left open where the match is weak. Clone size is shown for a subset of rows, as once, few, many or a class of expanded clone.

j_gene | d_gene | abundance | v_gene | CDR3nt | CDR3aa
TRBJ2-7 | TRBD1 | . | TRBV19 | TGTGCCAGTAGTACAGGGGGCTACCCCTACGAGCAGTACTTC | CASSTGGYPYEQYF
TRBJ2-7 | TRBD2 | . | TRBV10-3 | TGTGCCATCAGTGAGGGACTAGCGGGAGTCGAGCAGTACTTC | CAISEGLAGVEQYF
TRBJ1-2 | TRBD1 | . | TRBV29-1 | TGCAGCGCCACCCGACAGGGTGGAGATGGCTACACCTTC | CSATRQGGDGYTF
TRBJ2-7 | TRBD2 | few | TRBV6-5 | TGTGCCAGCAAAACTGCTAGCGGATCAGCCTACGAGCAGTACTTC | CASKTASGSAYEQYF
TRBJ1-5 | TRBD1 | . | TRBV14 | TGTGCCAGCAGCCAAAGGTGGACAGGGCGAGTTATTTGGGATCAGCCCCAGCATTTT | CASSQRWTGRVIWDQPQHF
TRBJ2-7 | TRBD1 | . | TRBV5-1 | TGCGCCAGCAGCTCGGACATAGGGGGCTCGTACGAGCAGTACTTC | CASSSDIGGSYEQYF
TRBJ1-1 | . | . | TRBV18 | TGTGCCAGCTCACCATCTGCACTCACTGAGGGAGCTTTCTTT | CASSPSALTEGAFF
TRBJ2-7 | . | . | TRBV28 | TGTGCCAGCAGCGGCAACACAGCTCCGGCGGGTGCCCCCTACGAGCAGTACTTC | CASSGNTAPAGAPYEQYF
TRBJ1-2 | . | . | TRBV19 | TGTGCCAGTATCAAGGAAGGAGGAGGCTACACCTTC | CASIKEGGGYTF
TRBJ2-1 | TRBD2 | . | TRBV6-5 | TGTGCCAGCAGAGGAGCGGGGGGGCACAATGAGCAGTTCTTC | CASRGAGGHNEQFF